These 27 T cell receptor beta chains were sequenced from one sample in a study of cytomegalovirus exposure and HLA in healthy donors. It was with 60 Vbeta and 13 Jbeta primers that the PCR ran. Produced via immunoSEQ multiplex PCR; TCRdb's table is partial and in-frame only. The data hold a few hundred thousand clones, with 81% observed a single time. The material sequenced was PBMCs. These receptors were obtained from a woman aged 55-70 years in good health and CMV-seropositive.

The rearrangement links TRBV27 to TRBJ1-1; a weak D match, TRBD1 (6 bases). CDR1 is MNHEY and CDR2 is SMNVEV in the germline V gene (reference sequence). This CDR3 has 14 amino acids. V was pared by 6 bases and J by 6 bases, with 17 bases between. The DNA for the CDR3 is TGTGCCAGCAGACTCTCGAACAGGGCGGCTGAAGCTTTCTTT. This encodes CASRLSNRAAEAFF.

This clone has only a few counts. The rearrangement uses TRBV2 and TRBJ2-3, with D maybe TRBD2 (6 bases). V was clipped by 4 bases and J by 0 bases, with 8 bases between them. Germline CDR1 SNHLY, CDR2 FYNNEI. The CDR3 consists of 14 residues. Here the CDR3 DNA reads TGTGCCAGCAGTGTGGGGACTAGCACAGATACGCAGTATTTT. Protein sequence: CASSVGTSTDTQYF. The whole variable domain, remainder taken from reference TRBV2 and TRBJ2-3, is EPEVTQTPSHQVTQMGQEVILRCVPISNHLYFYWYRQILGQKVEFLVSFYNNEISEKSEIFDDQFSVERPDGSNFTLKIRSTKLEDSAMYFCASSVGTSTDTQYFGPGTRLTVL.

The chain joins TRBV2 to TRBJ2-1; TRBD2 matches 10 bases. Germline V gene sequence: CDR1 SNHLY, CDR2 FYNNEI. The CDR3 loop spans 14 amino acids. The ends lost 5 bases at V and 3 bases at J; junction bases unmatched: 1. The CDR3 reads CASSRLAGYNEQFF. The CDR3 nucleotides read TGTGCCAGCAGTAGACTAGCGGGCTACAATGAGCAGTTCTTC.

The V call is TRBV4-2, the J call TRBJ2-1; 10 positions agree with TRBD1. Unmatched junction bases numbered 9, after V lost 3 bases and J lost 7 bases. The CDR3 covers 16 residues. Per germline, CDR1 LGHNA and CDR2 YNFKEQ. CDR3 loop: CASSQGDRGLENEQFF. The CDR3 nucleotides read TGTGCCAGCAGCCAGGGCGACAGGGGGCTTGAGAATGAGCAGTTCTTC.

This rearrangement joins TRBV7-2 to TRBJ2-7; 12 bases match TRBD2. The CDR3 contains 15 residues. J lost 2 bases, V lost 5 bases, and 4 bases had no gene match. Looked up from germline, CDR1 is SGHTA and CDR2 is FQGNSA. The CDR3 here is CASSQRTSGAYEQYF. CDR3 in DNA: TGTGCCAGCAGCCAAAGGACTAGCGGGGCCTACGAGCAGTACTTC. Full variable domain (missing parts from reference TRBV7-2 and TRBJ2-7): GAGVSQSPSNKVTEKGKDVELRCDPISGHTALYWYRQSLGQGLEFLIYFQGNSAPDKSGLPSDRFSAERTGGSVSTLTIQRTQQEDSAVYLCASSQRTSGAYEQYFGPGTRLTVT.

The CDR3 reads CATKGGGLSSYNEQFF. The CDR3 DNA follows: TGTGCCACCAAAGGCGGCGGCCTTAGCTCCTACAATGAGCAGTTCTTC. This chain uses TRBV15 with TRBJ2-1; D is unclear. The ends were cut back, 7 bases at V and 0 bases at J, with 16 bases in the middle. Germline lookup yields CDR1 LNHNV and CDR2 YYDKDF (reference sequence). This CDR3 contains 16 residues.

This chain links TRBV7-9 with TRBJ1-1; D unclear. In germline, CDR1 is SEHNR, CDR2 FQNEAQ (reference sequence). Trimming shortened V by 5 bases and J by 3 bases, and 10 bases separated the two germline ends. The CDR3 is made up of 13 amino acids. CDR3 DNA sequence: TGTGCCAGCAGCCGGAATGCGGACACTGAAGCTTTCTTT. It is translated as CASSRNADTEAFF.

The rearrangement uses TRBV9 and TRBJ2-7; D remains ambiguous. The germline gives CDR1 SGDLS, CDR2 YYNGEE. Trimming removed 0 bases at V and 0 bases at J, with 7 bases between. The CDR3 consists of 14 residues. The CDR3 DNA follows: TGTGCCAGCAGCGTAGGTAGCATCTCCTACGAGCAGTACTTC. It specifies CASSVGSISYEQYF.

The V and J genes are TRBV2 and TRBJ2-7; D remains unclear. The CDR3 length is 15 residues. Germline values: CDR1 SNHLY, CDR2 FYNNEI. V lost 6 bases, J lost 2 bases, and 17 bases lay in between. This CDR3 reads CASRRPVGVTYEQYF. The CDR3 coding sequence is TGTGCCAGCAGACGTCCAGTTGGTGTTACCTACGAGCAGTACTTC.

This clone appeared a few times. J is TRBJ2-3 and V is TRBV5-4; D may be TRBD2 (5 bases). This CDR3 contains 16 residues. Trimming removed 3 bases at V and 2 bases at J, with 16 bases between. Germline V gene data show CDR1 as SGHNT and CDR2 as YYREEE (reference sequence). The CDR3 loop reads CASSSRGLPDTDTQYF. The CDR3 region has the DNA TGTGCCAGCAGCTCCCGAGGGCTACCCGACACAGATACGCAGTATTTT.

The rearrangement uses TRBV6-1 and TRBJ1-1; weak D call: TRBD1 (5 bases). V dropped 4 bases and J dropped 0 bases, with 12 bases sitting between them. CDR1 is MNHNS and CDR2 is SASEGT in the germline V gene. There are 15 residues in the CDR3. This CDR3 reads CASSGFLGVNTEAFF. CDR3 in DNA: TGTGCCAGCAGTGGGTTTCTAGGGGTGAACACTGAAGCTTTCTTT.

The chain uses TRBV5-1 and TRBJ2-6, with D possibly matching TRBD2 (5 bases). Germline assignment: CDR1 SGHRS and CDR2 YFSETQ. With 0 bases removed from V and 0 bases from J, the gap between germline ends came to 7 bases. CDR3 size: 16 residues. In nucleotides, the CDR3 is TGCGCCAGCAGCTTGGATGGGAGCTCTGGGGCCAACGTCCTGACTTTC. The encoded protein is CASSLDGSSGANVLTF.

CDR3 sequence (DNA): TGTGCCAGTAGTCGGGGGGGGTCCGGCAATCAGCCCCAGCATTTT. Protein sequence: CASSRGGSGNQPQHF. This rearrangement joins TRBV19 to TRBJ1-5; maybe TRBD1 (5 bases). The germline V gene encodes CDR1 LNHDA and CDR2 SQIVND (reference sequence). V was pared by 5 bases and J by 2 bases, with 13 bases between. CDR3 length: 15 residues.

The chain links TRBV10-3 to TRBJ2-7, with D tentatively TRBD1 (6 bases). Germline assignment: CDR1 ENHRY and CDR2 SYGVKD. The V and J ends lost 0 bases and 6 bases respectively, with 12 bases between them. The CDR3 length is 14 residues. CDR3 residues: CAISESLGGSEQYF. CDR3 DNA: TGTGCCATCAGTGAGTCTCTAGGGGGAAGCGAGCAGTACTTC.

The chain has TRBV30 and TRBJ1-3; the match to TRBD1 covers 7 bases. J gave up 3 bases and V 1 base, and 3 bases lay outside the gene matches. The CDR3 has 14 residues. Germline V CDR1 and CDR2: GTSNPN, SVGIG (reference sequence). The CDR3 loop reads CAWSEGAHGNTIYF. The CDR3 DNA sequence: TGTGCCTGGAGTGAGGGGGCGCATGGAAACACCATATATTTT.

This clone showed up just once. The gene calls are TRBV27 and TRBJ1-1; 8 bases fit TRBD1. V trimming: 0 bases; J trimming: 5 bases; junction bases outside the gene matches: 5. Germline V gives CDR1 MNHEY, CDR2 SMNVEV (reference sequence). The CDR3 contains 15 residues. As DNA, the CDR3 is TGTGCCAGCAGTTTATCCGGACAGGGAGGTACTGAAGCTTTCTTT. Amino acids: CASSLSGQGGTEAFF.

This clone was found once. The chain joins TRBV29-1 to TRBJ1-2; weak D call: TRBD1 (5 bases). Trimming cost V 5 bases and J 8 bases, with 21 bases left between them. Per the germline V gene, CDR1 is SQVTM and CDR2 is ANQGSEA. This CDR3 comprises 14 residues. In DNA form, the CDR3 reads TGCAGCGTTCCCCCGGGGGTGAGGTCGGGGGGCTACACCTTC. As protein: CSVPPGVRSGGYTF.

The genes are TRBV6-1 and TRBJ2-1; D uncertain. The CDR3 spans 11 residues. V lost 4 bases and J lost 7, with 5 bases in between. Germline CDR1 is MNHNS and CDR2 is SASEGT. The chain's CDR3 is CASSVLNEQFF. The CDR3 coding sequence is TGTGCCAGCAGTGTCCTTAATGAGCAGTTCTTC.

The CDR3 sequence: CASSEKGTGTDTQYF. Here the CDR3 DNA reads TGCGCCAGCAGTGAGAAAGGGACAGGGACAGATACGCAGTATTTT. The J gene is TRBJ2-3, the V gene TRBV10-1; 9 positions match TRBD1. J was trimmed by 3 bases and V by 2 bases; bases with no gene match: 3. The CDR3 covers 15 residues. The germline V gene has CDR1 WNHNN and CDR2 SYGVQD (reference sequence).

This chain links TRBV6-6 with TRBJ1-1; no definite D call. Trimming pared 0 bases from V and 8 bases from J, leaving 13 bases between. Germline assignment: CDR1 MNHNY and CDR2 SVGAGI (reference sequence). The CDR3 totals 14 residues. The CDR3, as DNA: TGTGCCAGCAGTTACTCACCGCAGCTACTAGAAGCTTTCTTT. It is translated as CASSYSPQLLEAFF.

The CDR3 is CASSPQGRLSSPLHF. CDR3 coding DNA: TGTGCCAGCAGCCCACAGGGACGATTGAGCTCACCCCTCCACTTT. This rearrangement joins TRBV7-9 to TRBJ1-6; D perhaps matches TRBD1 (6 bases). Germline V gives CDR1 SEHNR, CDR2 FQNEAQ (reference sequence). The CDR3 is 15 amino acids. The ends were cut back, 5 bases at V and 10 bases at J, with 18 bases in the middle.

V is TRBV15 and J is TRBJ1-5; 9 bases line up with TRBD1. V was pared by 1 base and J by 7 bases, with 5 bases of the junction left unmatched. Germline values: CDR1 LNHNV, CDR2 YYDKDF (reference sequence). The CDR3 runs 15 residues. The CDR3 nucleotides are TGTGCCACCAGCAGAGCGACAGGGGGAAGGCAGCCCCAGCATTTT. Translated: CATSRATGGRQPQHF.

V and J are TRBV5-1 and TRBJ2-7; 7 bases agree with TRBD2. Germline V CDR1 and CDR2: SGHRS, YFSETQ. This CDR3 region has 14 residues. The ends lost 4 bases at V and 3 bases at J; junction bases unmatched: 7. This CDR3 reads CASSRMGGGYEQYF. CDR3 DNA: TGCGCCAGCAGCCGCATGGGGGGGGGCTACGAGCAGTACTTC.

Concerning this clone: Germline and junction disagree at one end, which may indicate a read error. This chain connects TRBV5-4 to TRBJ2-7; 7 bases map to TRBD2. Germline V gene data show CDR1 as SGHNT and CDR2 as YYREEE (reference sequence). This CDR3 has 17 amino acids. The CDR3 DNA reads TGTGCCAACAGCTTGTATAGCGGGCCCAGGAGCTCCTACGAGCAGTACTTC. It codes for CANSLYSGPRSSYEQYF.

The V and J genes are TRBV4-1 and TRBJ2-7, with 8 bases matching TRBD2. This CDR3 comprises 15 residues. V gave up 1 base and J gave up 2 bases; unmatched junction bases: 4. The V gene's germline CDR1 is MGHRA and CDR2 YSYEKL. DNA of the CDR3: TGCGCCAGCAGCCAAGCGGGAGGGCCCCCCTACGAGCAGTACTTC. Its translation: CASSQAGGPPYEQYF.

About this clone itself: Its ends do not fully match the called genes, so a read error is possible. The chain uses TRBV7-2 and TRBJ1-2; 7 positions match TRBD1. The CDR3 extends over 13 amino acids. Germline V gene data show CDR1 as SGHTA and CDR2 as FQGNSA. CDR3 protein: CASSSNYRDRLNF. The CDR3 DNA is TGTGCCAGCAGTTCTAACTACCGGGACAGACTAAACTTC. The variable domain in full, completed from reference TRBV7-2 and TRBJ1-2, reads GAGVSQSPSNKVTEKGKDVELRCDPISGHTALYWYRQSLGQGLEFLIYFQGNSAPDKSGLPSDRFSAERTGGSVSTLTIQRTQQEDSAVYLCASSSNYRDRLNFGSGTRLTVV.

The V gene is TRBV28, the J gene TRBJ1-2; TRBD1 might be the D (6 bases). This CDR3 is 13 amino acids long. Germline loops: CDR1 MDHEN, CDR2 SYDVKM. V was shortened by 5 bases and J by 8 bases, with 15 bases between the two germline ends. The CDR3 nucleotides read TGTGCCAGCAGTAACGGACAGACTGGAGGCTACACCTTC. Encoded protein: CASSNGQTGGYTF.